This entry describes one T cell receptor (beta chain). The germline gives CDR1 SGHRS, CDR2 YFSETQ. After removal of 4 bases from V and 4 bases from J, the junction contained 8 bases not matched to a gene. The CDR3 is made up of 16 amino acids. TCRdb redid the calling of the RT-PCR reads with MiXCR, one entry per CDR3 protein. The sample lists about 570,000 distinct CDR3 sequences; about 11% were seen once. The data were obtained in a study of response to subunit inactivated influenza vaccine. Separately, the same data were catalogued under a study of T cells expressing NK-cell markers. That work adds: For TCR beta, cDNA was produced by 5'RACE template switching with UMIs. Clones of NKG2C+ T cells that had expanded were of unclear HCMV specificity.

The receptor's source is a man aged 45-65 years who received an inactivated influenza vaccine. The gene calls are TRBV5-1 and TRBJ2-1, with 10 bases lining up with TRBD2. Source: PBMCs from blood, taken on the day of vaccination. The CDR3 region has the DNA TGCGCCAGCAGCGTAGGTACTAGCGGGGTTTACAATGAGCAGTTCTTC. It specifies CASSVGTSGVYNEQFF.